This is a list of T cell receptor beta chains from one sample in a study of CD8+ T cells in alopecia areata. TCRdb keeps only in-frame clones here, not all; method: immunoSEQ multiplex PCR. The data contain 150,000 to 200,000 clones, 60% of them seen just once; the ten biggest clones take up over 1%. The sequencing here drew on CD4+ T cells sorted from blood, taken at week 24, from a patient treated with tofacitinib. The receptors come from a human donor with alopecia areata. Both conserved end residues are trimmed from each CDR3.

TRBJ2-3 TRBV18 ASSQAAGANTQY
TRBJ2-3 TRBV5-1 ASSFSTRSGGLQRDTQY
TRBJ2-5 TRBV5-1 ASVAGGQFETQY
TRBJ2-3 TRBV5-5 ASSLDSTSTDTQY
TRBJ2-2 TRBV5-4 ASSSRGGRTGELF
TRBJ2-2 TRBV27 ASSSGGPGTGELF
TRBJ2-3 TRBV5-1 ASSRPGTGGAADTQY
TRBJ2-5 TRBV29-1 SVEGEGLRETQY
TRBJ1-5 TRBV4-2 ASSQGGQSLKPQH
TRBJ2-7 TRBV2 ASGMAYEQY
TRBJ2-3 TRBV4-3 ASSQEPSGGTDTQY
TRBJ2-5 TRBV29-1 SVTTGFQETQY
TRBJ1-2 TRBV30 AWSVEANYGYT
TRBJ2-1 TRBV29-1 SVERGSDYNEQF
TRBJ1-6 TRBV2 ASSEAPASPLH
TRBJ2-1 TRBV2 ASSELAGLLGEQF
TRBJ1-1 TRBV7-2 ASSPETGVGTEAF
TRBJ1-3 TRBV30 AWSVQGGWGNTIY
TRBJ2-3 TRBV10-3 AIQTQNTDTQY
TRBJ1-2 TRBV6-5 ASRFQYGYT
TRBJ1-5 TRBV10-2 ASRPGDRGGNQPQH
TRBJ2-1 TRBV7-2 ASSQKRRFFDEQF
TRBJ1-6 TRBV9 ASSPEWGVGSPLH
TRBJ1-4 TRBV7-2 ASSLGRSEKLF
TRBJ1-1 TRBV29-1 SVAGRLNTEAF
TRBJ2-5 TRBV7-2 ASSSKETQY
TRBJ2-7 TRBV29-1 SVAGSYEQY
TRBJ2-2 TRBV27 ASSGTGGRKTGELF
TRBJ2-3 TRBV4-1 ASSQDQGDTQY
TRBJ2-2 TRBV30 AWTPGTGTTGELF
TRBJ1-1 TRBV5-1 ASTDGGLGEAF
TRBJ2-7 TRBV10-2 ASSLASGGSEQY
TRBJ2-3 TRBV4-3 ASSQTWTSGGGTQY
TRBJ2-3 TRBV30 AWSTGVISTDTQY
TRBJ2-5 TRBV30 AWSPKETQY
TRBJ2-3 TRBV6-5 ASSWNPSVSTDTQY
TRBJ1-1 TRBV30 ASQMTANTEAF
TRBJ1-5 TRBV2 ASGGLVNQPQH
TRBJ2-1 TRBV18 ASSPGPGGASHNEQF
TRBJ2-3 TRBV19 ASSIRRTDTQY
TRBJ1-1 TRBV6-6 ASSYTTVENTEAF
TRBJ1-2 TRBV6-5 ASSYGQGGGYT